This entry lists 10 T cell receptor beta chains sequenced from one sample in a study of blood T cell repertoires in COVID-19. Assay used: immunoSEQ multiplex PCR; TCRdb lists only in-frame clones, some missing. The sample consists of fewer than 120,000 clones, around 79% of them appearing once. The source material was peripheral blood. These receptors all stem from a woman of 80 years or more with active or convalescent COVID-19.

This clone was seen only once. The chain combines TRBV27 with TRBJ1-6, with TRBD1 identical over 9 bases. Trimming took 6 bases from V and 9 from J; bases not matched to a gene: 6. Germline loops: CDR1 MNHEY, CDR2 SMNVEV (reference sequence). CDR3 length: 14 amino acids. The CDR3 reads CASRGDRVRSPLHF. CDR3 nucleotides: TGTGCCAGCAGAGGGGACAGGGTTCGTTCACCCCTCCACTTT.

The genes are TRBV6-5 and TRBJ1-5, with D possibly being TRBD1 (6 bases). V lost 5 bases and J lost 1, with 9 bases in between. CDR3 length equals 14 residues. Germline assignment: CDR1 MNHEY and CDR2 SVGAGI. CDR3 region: CASSPQGSNQPQHF. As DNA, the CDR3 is TGTGCCAGCAGTCCACAGGGCAGCAATCAGCCCCAGCATTTT.

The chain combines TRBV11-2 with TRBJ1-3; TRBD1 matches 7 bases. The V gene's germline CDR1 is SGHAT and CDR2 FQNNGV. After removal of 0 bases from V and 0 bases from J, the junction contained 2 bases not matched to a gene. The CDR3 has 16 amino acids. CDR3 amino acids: CASSLEGQISGNTIYF. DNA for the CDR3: TGTGCCAGCAGCTTAGAGGGACAGATCTCTGGAAACACCATATATTTT.

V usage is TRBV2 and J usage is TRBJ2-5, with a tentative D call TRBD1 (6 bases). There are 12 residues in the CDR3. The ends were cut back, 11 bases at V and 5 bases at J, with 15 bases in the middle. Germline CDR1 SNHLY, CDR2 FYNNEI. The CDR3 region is CASERGSETQYF. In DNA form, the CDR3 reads TGTGCCTCCGAAAGGGGGAGTGAGACCCAGTACTTC.

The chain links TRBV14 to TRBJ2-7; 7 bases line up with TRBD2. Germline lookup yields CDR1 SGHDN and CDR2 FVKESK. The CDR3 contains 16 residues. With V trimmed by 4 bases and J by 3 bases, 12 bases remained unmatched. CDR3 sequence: CASSPPQLAPNYEQYF. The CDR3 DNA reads TGTGCCAGCAGCCCTCCCCAACTAGCGCCGAACTACGAGCAGTACTTC.

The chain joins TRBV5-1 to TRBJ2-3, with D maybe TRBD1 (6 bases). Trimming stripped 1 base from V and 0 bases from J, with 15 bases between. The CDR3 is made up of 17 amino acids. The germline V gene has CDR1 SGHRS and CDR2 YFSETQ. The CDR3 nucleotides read TGCGCCAGCAGCTTGTCCCGGACAGCCCTAAGCACAGATACGCAGTATTTT. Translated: CASSLSRTALSTDTQYF.

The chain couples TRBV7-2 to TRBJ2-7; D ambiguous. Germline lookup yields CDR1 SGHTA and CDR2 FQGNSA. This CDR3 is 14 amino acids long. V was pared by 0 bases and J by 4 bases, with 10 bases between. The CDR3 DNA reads TGTGCCAGCAGCTTAGCGGTGGGCGATTACGAGCAGTACTTC. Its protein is CASSLAVGDYEQYF.

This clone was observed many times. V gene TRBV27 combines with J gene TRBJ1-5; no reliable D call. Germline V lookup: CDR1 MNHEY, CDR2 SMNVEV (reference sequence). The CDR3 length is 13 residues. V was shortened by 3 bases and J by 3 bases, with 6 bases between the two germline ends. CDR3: CASSFSYNQPQHF. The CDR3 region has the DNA TGTGCCAGCAGTTTTAGTTACAATCAGCCCCAGCATTTT.

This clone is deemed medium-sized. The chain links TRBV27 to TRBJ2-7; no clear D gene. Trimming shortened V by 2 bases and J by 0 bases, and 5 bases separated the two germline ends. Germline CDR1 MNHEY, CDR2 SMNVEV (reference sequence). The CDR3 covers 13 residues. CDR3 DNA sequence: TGTGCCAGCAGTTTAGGGCCCTCCTACGAGCAGTACTTC. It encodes CASSLGPSYEQYF.

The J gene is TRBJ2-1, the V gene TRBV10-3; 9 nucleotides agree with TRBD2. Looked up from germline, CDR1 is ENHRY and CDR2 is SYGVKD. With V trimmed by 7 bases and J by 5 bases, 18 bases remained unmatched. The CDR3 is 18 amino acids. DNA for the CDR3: TGTGCCATCACCTCAACAGGGTATCAAGCGGGAGGCCACAATGAGCAGTTCTTC. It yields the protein CAITSTGYQAGGHNEQFF.